Shown below are 8 T cell receptor beta chains from a single sample sequenced in a study of T cells in localized non-small cell lung cancer. Produced via immunoSEQ multiplex PCR; TCRdb's table is partial and in-frame only. Of some 30,000 clones in the sample, around 90% were seen once. This specimen consisted of peripheral blood mononuclear cells, obtained before any cancer treatment. The receptors here all came from a female donor over 55 with stage II lung adenocarcinoma.

The V gene is TRBV7-2, the J gene TRBJ1-2; 8 nucleotides match TRBD1. After removal of 0 bases from V and 1 base from J, the junction contained 10 bases not matched to a gene. From germline, CDR1 is SGHTA and CDR2 FQGNSA. This CDR3 comprises 18 residues. In DNA form, the CDR3 reads TGTGCCAGCAGCTTAGCCCGGACAGGGAGGGGTCTTAACTATGGCTACACCTTC. This sequence encodes CASSLARTGRGLNYGYTF.

The genes are TRBV6-1 and TRBJ1-6; 7 bases are a match to TRBD1. The CDR3 sequence is 16 residues long. From germline, CDR1 is MNHNS and CDR2 SASEGT. V lost 1 base, J lost 9 bases, and 9 bases stayed unmatched. CDR3 nucleotides: TGTGCCAGCAGTGAAGAACAGGGGCGATTGGGTTCACCCCTCCACTTT. Translated, it gives CASSEEQGRLGSPLHF.

The V call is TRBV7-2, the J call TRBJ1-2; perhaps TRBD1 as D (5 bases). Germline V CDR1 and CDR2: SGHTA, FQGNSA. This CDR3 has 17 amino acids. With 5 bases removed from V and 2 bases from J, the gap between germline ends came to 21 bases. CDR3 protein: CASSIAPSNRLNYGYTF. DNA for the CDR3: TGTGCCAGCAGCATCGCGCCGAGTAACAGGCTAAACTATGGCTACACCTTC.

The chain is built from TRBV5-1 and TRBJ2-7, with D maybe TRBD1 (6 bases). Germline lookup yields CDR1 SGHRS and CDR2 YFSETQ. V shed 5 bases and J shed 6 bases, with 12 bases lying between them. CDR3 length: 12 residues. CDR3 in DNA: TGCGCCAGCAGTCAGGGGCGAGGCGAGCAGTACTTC. Protein sequence: CASSQGRGEQYF. Using reference TRBV5-1 and TRBJ2-7 for the parts outside the CDR3, the full variable domain is KAGVTQTPRYLIKTRGQQVTLSCSPISGHRSVSWYQQTPGQGLQFLFEYFSETQRNKGNFPGRFSGRQFSNSRSEMNVSTLELGDSALYLCASSQGRGEQYFGPGTRLTVT.

The chain has TRBV19 and TRBJ2-7; D call uncertain. This CDR3 is 14 amino acids long. V was shortened by 6 bases and J by 5 bases, with 17 bases between the two germline ends. The germline CDR1 and CDR2 sequences are LNHDA and SQIVND (reference sequence). Here the CDR3 DNA reads TGTGCCAGTAGACCGGACCCCGGAGCCCACGAGCAGTACTTC. Protein sequence: CASRPDPGAHEQYF.

The chain joins TRBV19 to TRBJ2-2; no clear D. Trimming stripped 4 bases from V and 0 bases from J, with 3 bases between. Germline V CDR1 and CDR2: LNHDA, SQIVND (reference sequence). The CDR3 consists of 13 residues. CDR3 loop: CASSNPNTGELFF. Written as DNA, the CDR3 is TGTGCCAGTAGTAACCCGAACACCGGGGAGCTGTTTTTT. Variable domain in full (rest from reference TRBV19 and TRBJ2-2): DGGITQSPKYLFRKEGQNVTLSCEQNLNHDAMYWYRQDPGQGLRLIYYSQIVNDFQKGDIAEGYSVSREKKESFPLTVTSAQKNPTAFYLCASSNPNTGELFFGEGSRLTVL.

This chain connects TRBV5-4 to TRBJ1-5; D remains ambiguous. Per the germline V gene, CDR1 is SGHNT and CDR2 is YYREEE (reference sequence). CDR3 length equals 15 residues. The V end was cut by 3 bases, the J end by 0 bases, with 10 bases between. Here the CDR3 reads CASSSSGDSNQPQHF. CDR3 DNA sequence: TGTGCCAGCAGCTCCTCGGGAGATAGCAATCAGCCCCAGCATTTT.

The chain couples TRBV28 to TRBJ1-3; 8 bases align to TRBD1. With V trimmed by 5 bases and J by 8 bases, 8 bases remained unmatched. Germline CDR1 reads MDHEN; CDR2 reads SYDVKM. The CDR3 consists of 14 residues. This CDR3 is CASSRIDRGHTIYF. The CDR3 DNA sequence: TGTGCCAGCAGTCGGATCGACAGGGGCCACACCATATATTTT. The full variable domain, its missing parts supplied by reference TRBV28 and TRBJ1-3, is DVKVTQSSRYLVKRTGEKVFLECVQDMDHENMFWYRQDPGLGLRLIYFSYDVKMKEKGDIPEGYSVSREKKERFSLILESASTNQTSMYLCASSRIDRGHTIYFGEGSWLTVV.